This T cell receptor (beta chain) appears in the sequencing data of a study of blood T cells in healthy people across ages. Points from the study as a whole: Naive T cell percentage strongly correlated with TCR beta diversity. Naive and antigen-experienced cells could not be conclusively compared, given unsorted PBMCs.

A sample-barcoded 5' primer and a J-beta primer mix were used in a second PCR of about 7 to 12 cycles. One entry per CDR3 protein results from TCRdb running MiXCR on the 5' RACE reads. Of around 780,000 distinct CDR3 sequences in the sample, around 25% were seen once. Comment on this clonotype: Its cognate antigen is unknown.

These sequences were also reported in another study, on T cells of mothers and their children. As that study records: Donation involved a few healthy Caucasian mothers and the six children that they had.

The TCR was taken from a boy aged 10-17 years in good health. The sample was blood.

In DNA form, the CDR3 reads TGTGCCAGCAGCTTAGGTTTAGGACTCGGTCGGGACGAGCAGTACTTC. It specifies CASSLGLGLGRDEQYF. V usage is TRBV11-1 and J usage is TRBJ2-5; TRBD2 is a possible D gene (5 bases). The assigned J gene may be wrong: the sequence end matches TRBJ2-7 better. There are 16 residues in the CDR3. Germline assignment: CDR1 SGHAT and CDR2 FQDESV (reference sequence).